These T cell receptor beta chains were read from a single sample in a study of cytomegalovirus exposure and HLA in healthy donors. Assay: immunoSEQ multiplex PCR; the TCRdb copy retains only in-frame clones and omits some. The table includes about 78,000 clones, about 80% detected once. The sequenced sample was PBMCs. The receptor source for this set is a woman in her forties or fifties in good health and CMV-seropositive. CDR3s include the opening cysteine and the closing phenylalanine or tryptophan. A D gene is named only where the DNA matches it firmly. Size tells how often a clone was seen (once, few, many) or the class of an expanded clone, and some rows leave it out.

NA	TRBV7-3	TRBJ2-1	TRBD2	CASSSDPGTTSYNEQFF	TGTGCCAGCAGCTCCGATCCCGGGACTACCTCCTACAATGAGCAGTTCTTC
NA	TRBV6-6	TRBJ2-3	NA	CASSDITSIPTDTQYF	TGTGCCAGCAGCGATATTACTAGCATCCCCACAGATACGCAGTATTTT
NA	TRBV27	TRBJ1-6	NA	CASSLVGGSPLHF	TGTGCCAGCAGTCTGGTGGGGGGTTCACCCCTCCACTTT
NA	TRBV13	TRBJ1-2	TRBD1	CASSFVMDRGEVEAGYTF	TGTGCCAGCAGCTTTGTCATGGACAGGGGAGAAGTAGAGGCTGGCTACACCTTC
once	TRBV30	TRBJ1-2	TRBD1	CAWRPTGGYGYTF	TGTGCCTGGAGACCGACAGGGGGATATGGCTACACCTTC
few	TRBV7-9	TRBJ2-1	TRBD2	CASSSARAGEYNEQFF	TGTGCCAGCAGCTCTGCTAGAGCGGGAGAATACAATGAGCAGTTCTTC
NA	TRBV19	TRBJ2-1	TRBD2	CASSKGLAGREQFF	TGTGCCAGTAGTAAGGGACTAGCGGGAAGAGAGCAGTTCTTC
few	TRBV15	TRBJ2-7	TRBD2	CATSNLRGVDEQYF	TGTGCCACCAGCAACTTGCGGGGGGTAGACGAGCAGTACTTC
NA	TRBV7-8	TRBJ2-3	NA	CASSDRAMGTDTQYF	TGTGCCAGCAGCGACAGAGCCATGGGCACAGATACGCAGTATTTT
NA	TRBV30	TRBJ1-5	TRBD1	CACQSGGDGQPQHF	TGTGCCTGCCAATCAGGGGGCGACGGTCAGCCCCAGCATTTT
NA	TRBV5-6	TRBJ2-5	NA	CASSLGVRGAETQYF	TGTGCCAGCAGCTTGGGGGTCAGGGGAGCAGAGACCCAGTACTTC
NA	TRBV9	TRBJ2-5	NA	CASSARSVPGQEAQYF	TGTGCCAGCAGCGCCCGATCGGTCCCAGGGCAAGAGGCCCAGTACTTC
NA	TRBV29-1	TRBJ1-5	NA	CSVLTVSNQPQHF	TGCAGCGTGCTGACAGTTAGCAATCAGCCCCAGCATTTT
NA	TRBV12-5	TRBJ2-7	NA	CASGTGPTPRQYF	TGTGCTAGTGGTACAGGGCCTACACCTAGGCAGTACTTC
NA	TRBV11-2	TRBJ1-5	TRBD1	CASSLGTGGNQPQHF	TGTGCCAGCAGCTTGGGAACAGGGGGCAATCAGCCCCAGCATTTT
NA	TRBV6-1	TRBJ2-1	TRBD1	CASSVGQGYSYNEQFF	TGTGCCAGCAGTGTCGGACAGGGTTACTCCTACAATGAGCAGTTCTTC
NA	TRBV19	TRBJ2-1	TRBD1	CASSLTGGEYNEQFF	TGTGCCAGTAGTTTAACAGGGGGCGAGTACAATGAGCAGTTCTTC
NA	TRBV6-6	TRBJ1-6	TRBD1	CAGGQGISPLHF	TGTGCCGGCGGACAGGGAATTTCACCCCTCCACTTT
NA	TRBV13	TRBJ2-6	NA	CASSPLGASGANVLTF	TGTGCCAGCAGCCCCTTGGGGGCCTCTGGGGCCAACGTCCTGACTTTC
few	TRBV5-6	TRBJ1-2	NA	CASSLGQGGYTF	TGTGCCAGCAGCCTCGGGCAGGGCGGCTACACCTTC
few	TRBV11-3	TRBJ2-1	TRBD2	CASSDGLAGGPYNEQFF	TGTGCCAGCAGCGATGGACTAGCGGGAGGGCCCTACAATGAGCAGTTCTTC
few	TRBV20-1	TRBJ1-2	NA	CSARDAGGYTF	TGCAGTGCTAGGGACGCGGGTGGCTACACCTTC
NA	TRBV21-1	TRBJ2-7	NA	CASPGRSFEQYF	TGTGCGAGCCCCGGGAGGAGTTTCGAGCAGTACTTC
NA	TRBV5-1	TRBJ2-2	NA	CASSLRVTGELFF	TGCGCCAGCAGCTTGCGGGTAACCGGGGAGCTGTTTTTT
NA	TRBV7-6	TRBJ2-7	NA	CASSGGAGLIWEQYF	TGTGCCAGCAGCGGGGGGGCAGGTCTGATTTGGGAGCAGTACTTC
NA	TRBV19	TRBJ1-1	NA	CASSIEWTDDTEAFF	TGTGCCAGTAGTATAGAGTGGACAGATGACACTGAAGCTTTCTTT
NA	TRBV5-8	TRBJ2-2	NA	CASSDPNRAKANTGELFF	TGTGCCAGCAGCGACCCGAACAGGGCGAAGGCGAACACCGGGGAGCTGTTTTTT
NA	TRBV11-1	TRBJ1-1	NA	CASKYRDLNTEAFF	TGTGCCAGCAAATACAGGGACCTGAACACTGAAGCTTTCTTT
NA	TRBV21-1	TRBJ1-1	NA	CASSKRGEAFF	TGTGCCAGCAGCAAACGGGGGGAAGCTTTCTTT
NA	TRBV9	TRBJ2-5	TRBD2	CASSVGGEGRRETQYF	TGTGCCAGCAGCGTAGGCGGGGAGGGTAGGAGAGAGACCCAGTACTTC
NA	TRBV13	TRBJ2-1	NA	CASSLVAALSYNEQFF	TGTGCCAGCAGCTTAGTTGCGGCGCTCTCCTACAATGAGCAGTTCTTC
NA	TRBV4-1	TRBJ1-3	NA	CASSQAPEPGPGNTIYF	TGCGCCAGCAGCCAAGCCCCCGAGCCAGGCCCTGGAAACACCATATATTTT
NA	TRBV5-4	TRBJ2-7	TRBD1	CASSLAGDRVYEQYF	TGTGCCAGCAGTCTGGCGGGGGACAGGGTCTACGAGCAGTACTTC
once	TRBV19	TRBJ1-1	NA	CASSIGQYTEAFF	TGTGCCAGTAGTATAGGACAGTACACTGAAGCTTTCTTT
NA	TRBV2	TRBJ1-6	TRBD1	CASEEDRGSPLHF	TGTGCCAGCGAGGAGGACAGGGGTTCACCCCTCCACTTT
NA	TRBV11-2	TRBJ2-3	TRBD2	CASSTSGGADTQYF	TGTGCCAGCAGCACTAGCGGGGGCGCAGATACGCAGTATTTT
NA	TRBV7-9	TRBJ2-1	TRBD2	CASSSPPTVAGVVTRLF	TGTGCCAGCAGCTCCCCCCCGACCGTGGCGGGAGTAGTTACTAGACTCTTC
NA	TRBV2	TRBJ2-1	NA	CASSQRPPREQFF	TGTGCCAGCAGCCAAAGGCCGCCTAGGGAGCAGTTCTTC
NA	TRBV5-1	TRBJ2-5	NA	CASSLRSIQETQYF	TGCGCCAGCAGCCTGCGGAGCATACAAGAGACCCAGTACTTC
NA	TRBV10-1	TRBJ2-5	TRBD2	CASSERTSGTPQYF	TGCGCCAGCAGTGAGAGGACTAGCGGGACACCCCAGTACTTC
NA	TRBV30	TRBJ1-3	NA	CAWTPGGDTIYF	TGTGCCTGGACCCCGGGGGGGGACACCATATATTTT
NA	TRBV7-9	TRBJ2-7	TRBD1	CASSWGQGYEQYF	TGTGCCAGCAGCTGGGGACAGGGGTACGAGCAGTACTTC
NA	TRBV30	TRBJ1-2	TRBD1	CAWSPYYRGQDGYTF	TGTGCCTGGAGTCCGTATTACAGGGGTCAGGATGGCTACACCTTC
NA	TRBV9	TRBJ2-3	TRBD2	CASSVASGRDTQYF	TGTGCCAGCAGCGTAGCCAGCGGGAGAGATACGCAGTATTTT
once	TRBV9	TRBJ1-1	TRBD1	CASSPTPGQGSAFF	TGTGCCAGCAGCCCGACCCCGGGACAGGGATCAGCTTTCTTT
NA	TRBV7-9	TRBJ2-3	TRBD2	CASSFGLAGSDTQYF	TGTGCCAGCAGCTTCGGACTAGCGGGGTCAGATACGCAGTATTTT
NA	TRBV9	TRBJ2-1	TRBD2	CASSPTSGGGSYNEQFF	TGTGCCAGCAGCCCTACTAGCGGGGGGGGATCCTACAATGAGCAGTTCTTC
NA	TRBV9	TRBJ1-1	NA	CASSVGLGDSDTEAFF	TGTGCCAGCAGCGTAGGCCTCGGGGATTCCGACACTGAAGCTTTCTTT
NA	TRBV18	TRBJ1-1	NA	CASSHTEETEAFF	TGTGCCAGCTCCCATACGGAGGAAACTGAAGCTTTCTTT
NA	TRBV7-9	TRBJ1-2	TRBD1	CSSSLGTGGQLYGYTF	TGTTCCAGCAGCTTAGGCACAGGGGGCCAACTCTATGGCTACACCTTC
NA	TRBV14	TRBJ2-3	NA	CASSENRVLTDTQYF	TGTGCCAGCAGCGAAAACAGGGTCCTCACAGATACGCAGTATTTT
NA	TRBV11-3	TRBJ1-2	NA	CASSAGFRGYTF	TGTGCCAGCAGCGCGGGATTCCGTGGCTACACCTTC
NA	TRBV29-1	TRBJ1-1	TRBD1	CSAQQGVNTEAFF	TGCAGCGCCCAACAGGGGGTGAACACTGAAGCTTTCTTT
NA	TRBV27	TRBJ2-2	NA	CASRGRGFTGELFF	TGTGCCAGCAGAGGCAGGGGCTTCACCGGGGAGCTGTTTTTT